The 24 T cell receptor beta chains listed next were all sequenced from one sample in a study of blood T cell repertoires in COVID-19. The method was immunoSEQ multiplex PCR; TCRdb's version includes in-frame clones alone and lacks a portion of them. Counted here are fewer than 500,000 clones, 80% to 90% occurring once; the ten biggest clones make up 4.3%. Source material: peripheral blood. These receptors all stem from a woman aged 30 to 39 with acute or convalescent COVID-19.

The rearrangement joins TRBV6-5 to TRBJ1-2; D not certain. V shed 6 bases and J shed 8 bases, with 19 bases lying between them. In germline, CDR1 is MNHEY, CDR2 SVGAGI. The CDR3 spans 14 residues. The CDR3, as DNA: TGTGCCAGCAGCATAAGAGGAGGGATCGAGGGCTACACCTTC. Translating it yields CASSIRGGIEGYTF.

This clone was seen a few times. The chain carries TRBV29-1 and TRBJ1-2, with D possibly being TRBD1 (5 bases). Per germline, CDR1 SQVTM and CDR2 ANQGSEA. This CDR3 spans 13 amino acids. V was pared by 6 bases and J by 5 bases, with 16 bases between. CDR3 region: CSVGEGLTYGYTF. The CDR3 DNA is TGCAGCGTGGGGGAGGGACTTACTTATGGCTACACCTTC.

CDR3 in amino acids: CASSRGQGALEAFF. The CDR3 coding sequence is TGTGCCAGCAGCAGGGGACAGGGGGCGTTGGAAGCTTTCTTT. The rearrangement joins TRBV7-9 to TRBJ1-1, with TRBD1 matching over 12 bases. Per germline, CDR1 SEHNR and CDR2 FQNEAQ (reference sequence). Trimming removed 5 bases from V and 8 bases from J; junction bases left unmatched: 6. The CDR3 length is 14 residues.

The rearrangement links TRBV16 to TRBJ2-3; 10 bases match TRBD1. The CDR3 has 16 residues. In germline, CDR1 is KGHSY, CDR2 FQNENV. V shed 2 bases, J shed 6 bases, and the junction held 8 bases outside the gene matches. The CDR3 spells CASSQPGTGDDDTQYF. The CDR3 DNA is TGTGCCAGCAGCCAACCCGGGACAGGGGATGATGATACGCAGTATTTT.

This chain uses TRBV5-1 with TRBJ2-6; no firm D call. Germline values: CDR1 SGHRS, CDR2 YFSETQ. The V and J ends lost 2 bases and 2 bases respectively, with 14 bases between them. This CDR3 is built from 17 residues. This chain's CDR3 is CASSFTSTATGANVLTF. The CDR3 bases are TGCGCCAGCAGCTTTACATCGACTGCTACTGGGGCCAACGTCCTGACTTTC.

This clone showed up just once. The rearrangement uses TRBV25-1 and TRBJ1-1; no clear D gene. The CDR3 sequence is 11 residues long. Trimming took 6 bases from V and 2 from J, leaving 4 bases between them. From germline, CDR1 is MGHDK and CDR2 SYGVNS. CDR3 in DNA: TGTGCCAGCAGCACTAACACTGAAGCTTTCTTT. Its protein is CASSTNTEAFF.

V is TRBV7-9 and J is TRBJ2-7, with D unresolved. From germline, CDR1 is SEHNR and CDR2 FQNEAQ (reference sequence). Trimming removed 5 bases at V and 2 bases at J, with 4 bases between. There are 11 residues in the CDR3. The CDR3 sequence: CASSITYEQYF. The DNA for the CDR3 is TGTGCCAGCAGCATTACCTACGAGCAGTACTTC.

The rearrangement joins TRBV4-2 to TRBJ1-2, with a tentative D call TRBD1 (5 bases). The germline gives CDR1 LGHNA, CDR2 YNFKEQ. This CDR3 has 15 amino acids. V was shortened by 2 bases and J by 4 bases, with 14 bases between the two germline ends. CDR3 in DNA: TGTGCCAGCAGCCAACCGGGGGACTTACTCTATGGCTACACCTTC. The encoded protein is CASSQPGDLLYGYTF.

The V call is TRBV29-1, the J call TRBJ1-3, with D possibly matching TRBD1 (5 bases). Trimming took off 3 bases at V and 0 bases at J, with 9 bases between the two ends. The CDR3 is 14 amino acids. CDR1 SQVTM and CDR2 ANQGSEA come from the germline V gene. The CDR3 here is CSVDTGSSGNTIYF. The CDR3, as DNA: TGCAGCGTTGATACAGGTTCCTCTGGAAACACCATATATTTT. Full variable domain (outside the CDR3, taken from reference TRBV29-1 and TRBJ1-3): SAVISQKPSRDICQRGTSLTIQCQVDSQVTMMFWYRQQPGQSLTLIATANQGSEATYESGFVIDKFPISRPNLTFSTLTVSNMSPEDSSIYLCSVDTGSSGNTIYFGEGSWLTVV.

The chain recombines TRBV18 with TRBJ2-3; D gene uncertain. This CDR3 contains 16 residues. V lost 6 bases and J 0 bases, leaving 16 bases between the germline ends. CDR1 is KGHSH and CDR2 is LQKENI in the germline V gene. The CDR3 nucleotides read TGTGCCAGCTCTGCGCAGCCCCCGACTAGCACAGATACGCAGTATTTT. Translating it yields CASSAQPPTSTDTQYF.

The chain links TRBV27 to TRBJ2-7; 7 bases are a match to TRBD1. CDR1 is MNHEY and CDR2 is SMNVEV in the germline V gene (reference sequence). CDR3 length: 17 residues. V dropped 3 bases and J dropped 1; count of bases not matched to a gene: 12. CDR3 in amino acids: CASSFRLDRAKSYEQYF. CDR3 sequence (DNA): TGTGCCAGCAGTTTCCGACTCGACAGGGCGAAGTCCTACGAGCAGTACTTC.

This clone was seen once. The V and J genes are TRBV29-1 and TRBJ2-1; D may be TRBD2 (6 bases). The CDR3 length is 13 residues. Germline loops: CDR1 SQVTM, CDR2 ANQGSEA. Trimming removed 7 bases from V and 7 bases from J, with 17 bases in between. The chain's CDR3 is CSGRLEGRNEQFF. The CDR3 DNA follows: TGCAGCGGCCGACTAGAGGGGCGGAATGAGCAGTTCTTC.

The chain has TRBV20-1 and TRBJ2-5, with 7 bases aligning to TRBD1. With V trimmed by 3 bases and J by 4 bases, 2 bases remained unmatched. CDR1 and CDR2 from the germline V gene are DFQATT and SNEGSKA (reference sequence). The CDR3 runs 12 residues. The CDR3 sequence: CSASNRGETQYF. CDR3 nucleotide sequence: TGCAGTGCTAGTAACAGGGGAGAGACCCAGTACTTC.

The chain recombines TRBV28 with TRBJ2-3; 10 positions agree with TRBD2. Germline CDR1 reads MDHEN; CDR2 reads SYDVKM. The V segment lost 7 bases and the J segment 4 bases; nucleotides outside the gene matches: 2. There are 13 residues in the CDR3. The CDR3 sequence is CASTSGGSDTQYF. The CDR3 DNA reads as TGTGCCAGCACTAGCGGGGGCTCAGATACGCAGTATTTT.

The V gene is TRBV5-6, the J gene TRBJ1-2; TRBD1 aligns across 7 bases. The V gene's germline CDR1 is SGHDT and CDR2 YYEEEE. The junction had 5 bases not matched to a gene; V was cut back by 4 bases and J by 2 bases. This CDR3 comprises 14 residues. The chain's CDR3 is CASSAGQRNYGYTF. The CDR3 coding sequence is TGTGCCAGCAGCGCGGGACAGAGAAACTATGGCTACACCTTC.

The chain links TRBV4-1 to TRBJ2-7; the match to TRBD2 covers 8 bases. This CDR3 region has 17 residues. Germline V CDR1 and CDR2: MGHRA, YSYEKL. The V segment lost 1 base and the J segment 2 bases; nucleotides outside the gene matches: 10. The CDR3 loop is CASSQAENLAGTYEQYF. The CDR3, as DNA: TGCGCCAGCAGCCAAGCTGAGAATCTAGCGGGTACCTACGAGCAGTACTTC.

The rearrangement uses TRBV7-3 and TRBJ1-6; possibly TRBD1 for D (6 bases). The ends were cut back, 2 bases at V and 10 bases at J, with 12 bases in the middle. The CDR3 totals 14 residues. Germline V gene data show CDR1 as SGHTA and CDR2 as FQGTGA. CDR3 DNA sequence: TGTGCCAGCAGCTTATCGGCAGGGGAATCACCCCTCCACTTT. This translates into CASSLSAGESPLHF.

The J gene is TRBJ2-7, the V gene TRBV2; TRBD1 aligns across 10 bases. V lost 6 bases and J lost 3; bases outside the gene matches: 5. The CDR3 spans 14 residues. Germline V gene sequence: CDR1 SNHLY, CDR2 FYNNEI. The DNA for the CDR3 is TGTGCCAGCAGCGACAGGGGGCGAGGCTACGAGCAGTACTTC. Translated: CASSDRGRGYEQYF.

V usage is TRBV2 and J usage is TRBJ1-2; no clear D gene. Trimming removed 7 bases at V and 5 bases at J, with 8 bases between. CDR1 is SNHLY, CDR2 FYNNEI, per germline. The CDR3 extends over 11 amino acids. The CDR3 DNA reads TGTGCCAGCATGAGCTATTATGGCTACACCTTC. Its translation is CASMSYYGYTF.

The V gene is TRBV28, the J gene TRBJ2-7; maybe TRBD2 (5 bases). The V end lost 8 bases, the J end lost 2 bases, and 19 bases lay between the germline ends. This CDR3 region has 15 residues. CDR1 MDHEN and CDR2 SYDVKM come from the germline V gene. The CDR3 DNA reads as TGTGCCAGCTGGACCCGGGATCAAAAGCCCTACGAGCAGTACTTC. It is translated as CASWTRDQKPYEQYF.

Written as DNA, the CDR3 is TGTGCCACCAGGACTGGGACATTGAACACCGGGGAGCTGTTTTTT. Its translation is CATRTGTLNTGELFF. This chain connects TRBV15 to TRBJ2-2; D is possibly TRBD1 (6 bases). V lost 6 bases and J 1 base, leaving 12 bases between the germline ends. Germline CDR1 is LNHNV and CDR2 is YYDKDF (reference sequence). The CDR3 is 15 residues long.

In this sample, this clone turned up once. This CDR3 is CASNPISNLAGDDNEQFF. The CDR3, as DNA: TGTGCCAGCAACCCAATCAGCAACCTAGCGGGGGACGACAATGAGCAGTTCTTC. V gene TRBV28 combines with J gene TRBJ2-1, with 10 nucleotides matching TRBD2. The CDR3 contains 18 residues. V trimming: 7 bases; J trimming: 5 bases; junction bases outside the gene matches: 17. Germline CDR1 and CDR2: MDHEN and SYDVKM. The entire variable domain, with the rest obtained from reference TRBV28 and TRBJ2-1, is as follows: DVKVTQSSRYLVKRTGEKVFLECVQDMDHENMFWYRQDPGLGLRLIYFSYDVKMKEKGDIPEGYSVSREKKERFSLILESASTNQTSMYLCASNPISNLAGDDNEQFFGPGTRLTVL.

This rearrangement joins TRBV27 to TRBJ1-1, with a tentative D call TRBD1 (5 bases). The CDR3 extends over 16 amino acids. V was cut by 8 bases and J by 0 bases, with 19 bases left in between. Germline V gene data show CDR1 as MNHEY and CDR2 as SMNVEV (reference sequence). CDR3 nucleotide sequence: TGTGCCAGCTTACTTCCAGGGTTTGACATGAACACTGAAGCTTTCTTT. Its translation: CASLLPGFDMNTEAFF.

CDR3 loop: CATSDPVIGGAGETQYF. CDR3 coding DNA: TGTGCCACCAGTGATCCGGTGATCGGGGGGGCCGGGGAGACCCAGTACTTC. The chain links TRBV24-1 to TRBJ2-5, with 8 bases that match TRBD2. Germline V gene sequence: CDR1 KGHDR, CDR2 SFDVKD. The CDR3 length is 17 residues. The ends lost 3 bases at V and 5 bases at J; junction bases unmatched: 13.